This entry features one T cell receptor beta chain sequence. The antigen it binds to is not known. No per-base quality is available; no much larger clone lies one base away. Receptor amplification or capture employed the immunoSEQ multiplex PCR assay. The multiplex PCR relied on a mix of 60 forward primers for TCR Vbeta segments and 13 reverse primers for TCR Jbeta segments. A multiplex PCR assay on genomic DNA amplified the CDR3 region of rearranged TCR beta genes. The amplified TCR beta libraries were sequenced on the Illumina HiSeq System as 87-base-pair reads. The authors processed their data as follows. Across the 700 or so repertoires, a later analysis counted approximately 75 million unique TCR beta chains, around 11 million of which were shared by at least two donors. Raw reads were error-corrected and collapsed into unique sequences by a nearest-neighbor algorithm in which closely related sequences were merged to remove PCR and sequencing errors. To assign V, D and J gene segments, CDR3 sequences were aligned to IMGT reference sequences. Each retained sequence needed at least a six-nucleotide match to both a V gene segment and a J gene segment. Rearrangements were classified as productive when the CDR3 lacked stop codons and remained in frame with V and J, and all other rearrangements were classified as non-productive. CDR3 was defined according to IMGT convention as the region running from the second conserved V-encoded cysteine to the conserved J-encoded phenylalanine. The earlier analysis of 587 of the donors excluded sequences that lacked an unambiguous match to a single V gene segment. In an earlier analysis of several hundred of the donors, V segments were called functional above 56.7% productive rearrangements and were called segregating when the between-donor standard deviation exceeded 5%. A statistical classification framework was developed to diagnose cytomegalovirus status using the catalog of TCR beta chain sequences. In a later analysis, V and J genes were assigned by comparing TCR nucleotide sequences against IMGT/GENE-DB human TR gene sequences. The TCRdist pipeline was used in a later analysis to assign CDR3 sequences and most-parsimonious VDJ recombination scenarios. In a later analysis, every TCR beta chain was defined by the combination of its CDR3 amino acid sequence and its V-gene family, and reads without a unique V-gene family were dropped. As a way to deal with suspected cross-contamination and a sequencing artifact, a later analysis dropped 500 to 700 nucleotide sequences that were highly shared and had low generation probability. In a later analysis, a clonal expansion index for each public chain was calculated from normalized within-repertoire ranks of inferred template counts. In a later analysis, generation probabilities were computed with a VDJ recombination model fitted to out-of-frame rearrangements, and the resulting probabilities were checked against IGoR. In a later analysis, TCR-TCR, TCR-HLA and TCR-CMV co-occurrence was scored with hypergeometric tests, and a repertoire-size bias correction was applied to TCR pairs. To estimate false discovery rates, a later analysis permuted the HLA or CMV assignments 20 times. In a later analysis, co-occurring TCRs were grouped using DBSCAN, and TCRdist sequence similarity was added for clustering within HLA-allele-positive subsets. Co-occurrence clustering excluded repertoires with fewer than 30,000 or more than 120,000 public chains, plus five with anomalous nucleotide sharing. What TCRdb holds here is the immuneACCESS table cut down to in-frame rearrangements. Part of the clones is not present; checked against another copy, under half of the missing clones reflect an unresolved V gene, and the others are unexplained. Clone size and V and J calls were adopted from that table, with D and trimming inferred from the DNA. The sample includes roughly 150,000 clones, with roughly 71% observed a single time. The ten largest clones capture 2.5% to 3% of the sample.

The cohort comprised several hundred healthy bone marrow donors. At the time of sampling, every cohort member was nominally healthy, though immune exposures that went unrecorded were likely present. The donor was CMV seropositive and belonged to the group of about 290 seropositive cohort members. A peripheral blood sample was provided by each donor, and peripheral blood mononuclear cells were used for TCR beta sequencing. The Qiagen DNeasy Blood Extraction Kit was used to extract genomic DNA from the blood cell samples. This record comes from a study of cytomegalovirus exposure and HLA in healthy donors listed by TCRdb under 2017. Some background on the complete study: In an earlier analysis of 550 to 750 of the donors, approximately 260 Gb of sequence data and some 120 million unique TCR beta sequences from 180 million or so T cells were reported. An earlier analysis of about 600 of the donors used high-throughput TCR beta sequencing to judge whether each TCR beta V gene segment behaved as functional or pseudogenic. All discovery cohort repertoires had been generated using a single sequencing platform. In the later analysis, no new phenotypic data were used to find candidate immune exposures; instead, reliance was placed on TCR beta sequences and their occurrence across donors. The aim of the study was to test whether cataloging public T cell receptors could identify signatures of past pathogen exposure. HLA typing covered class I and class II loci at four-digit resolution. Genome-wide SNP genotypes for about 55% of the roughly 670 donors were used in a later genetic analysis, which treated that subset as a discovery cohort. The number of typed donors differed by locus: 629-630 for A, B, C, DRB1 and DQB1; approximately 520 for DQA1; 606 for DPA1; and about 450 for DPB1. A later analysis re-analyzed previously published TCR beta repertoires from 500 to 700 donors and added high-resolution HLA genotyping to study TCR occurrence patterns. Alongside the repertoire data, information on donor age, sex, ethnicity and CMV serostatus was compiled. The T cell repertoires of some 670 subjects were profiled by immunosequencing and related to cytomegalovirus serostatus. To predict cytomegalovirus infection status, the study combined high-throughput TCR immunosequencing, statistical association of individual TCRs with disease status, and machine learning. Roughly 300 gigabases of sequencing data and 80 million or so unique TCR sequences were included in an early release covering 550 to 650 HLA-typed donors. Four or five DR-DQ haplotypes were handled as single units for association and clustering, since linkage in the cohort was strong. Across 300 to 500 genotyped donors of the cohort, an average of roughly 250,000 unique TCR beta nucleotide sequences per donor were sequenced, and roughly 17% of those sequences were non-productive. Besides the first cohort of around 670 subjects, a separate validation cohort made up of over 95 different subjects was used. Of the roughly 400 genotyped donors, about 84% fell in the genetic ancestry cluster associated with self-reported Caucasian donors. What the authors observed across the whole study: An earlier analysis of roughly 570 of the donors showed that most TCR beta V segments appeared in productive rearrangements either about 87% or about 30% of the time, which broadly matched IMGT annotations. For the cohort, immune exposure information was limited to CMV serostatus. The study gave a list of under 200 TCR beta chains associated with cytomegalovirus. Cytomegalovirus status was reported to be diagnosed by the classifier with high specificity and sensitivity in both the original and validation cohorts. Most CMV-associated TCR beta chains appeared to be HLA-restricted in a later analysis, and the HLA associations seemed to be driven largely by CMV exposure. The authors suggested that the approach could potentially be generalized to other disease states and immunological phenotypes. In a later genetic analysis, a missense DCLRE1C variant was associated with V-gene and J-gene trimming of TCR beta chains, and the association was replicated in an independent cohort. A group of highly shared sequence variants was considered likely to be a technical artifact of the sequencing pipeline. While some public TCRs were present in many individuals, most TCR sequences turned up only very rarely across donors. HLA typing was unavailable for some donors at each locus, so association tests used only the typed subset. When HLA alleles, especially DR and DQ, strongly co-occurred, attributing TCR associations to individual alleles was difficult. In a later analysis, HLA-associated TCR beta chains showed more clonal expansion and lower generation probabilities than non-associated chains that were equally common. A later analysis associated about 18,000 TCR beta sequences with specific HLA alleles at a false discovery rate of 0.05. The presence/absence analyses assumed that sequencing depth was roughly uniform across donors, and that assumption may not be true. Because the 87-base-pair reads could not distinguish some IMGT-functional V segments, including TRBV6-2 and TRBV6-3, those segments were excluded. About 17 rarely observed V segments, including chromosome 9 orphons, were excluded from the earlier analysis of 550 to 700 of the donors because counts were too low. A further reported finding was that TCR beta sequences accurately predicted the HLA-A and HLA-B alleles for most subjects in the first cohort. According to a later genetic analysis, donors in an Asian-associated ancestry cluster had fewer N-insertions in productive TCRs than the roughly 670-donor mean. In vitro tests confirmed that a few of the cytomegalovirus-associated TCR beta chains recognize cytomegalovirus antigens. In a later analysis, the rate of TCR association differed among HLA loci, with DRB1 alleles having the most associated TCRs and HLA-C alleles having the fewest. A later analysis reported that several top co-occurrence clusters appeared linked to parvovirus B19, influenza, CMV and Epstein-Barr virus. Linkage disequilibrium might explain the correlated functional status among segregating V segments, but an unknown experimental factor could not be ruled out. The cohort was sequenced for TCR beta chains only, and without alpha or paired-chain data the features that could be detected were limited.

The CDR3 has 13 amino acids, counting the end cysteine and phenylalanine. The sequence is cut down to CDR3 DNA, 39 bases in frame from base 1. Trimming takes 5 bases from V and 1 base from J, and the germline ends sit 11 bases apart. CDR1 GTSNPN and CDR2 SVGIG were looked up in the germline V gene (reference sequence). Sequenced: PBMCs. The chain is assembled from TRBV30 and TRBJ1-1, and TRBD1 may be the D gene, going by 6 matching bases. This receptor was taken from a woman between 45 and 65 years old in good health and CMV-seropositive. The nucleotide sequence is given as TGTGCCTGGGGTATACAGGGGAACACTGAAGCTTTCTTT. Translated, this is CAWGIQGNTEAFF.